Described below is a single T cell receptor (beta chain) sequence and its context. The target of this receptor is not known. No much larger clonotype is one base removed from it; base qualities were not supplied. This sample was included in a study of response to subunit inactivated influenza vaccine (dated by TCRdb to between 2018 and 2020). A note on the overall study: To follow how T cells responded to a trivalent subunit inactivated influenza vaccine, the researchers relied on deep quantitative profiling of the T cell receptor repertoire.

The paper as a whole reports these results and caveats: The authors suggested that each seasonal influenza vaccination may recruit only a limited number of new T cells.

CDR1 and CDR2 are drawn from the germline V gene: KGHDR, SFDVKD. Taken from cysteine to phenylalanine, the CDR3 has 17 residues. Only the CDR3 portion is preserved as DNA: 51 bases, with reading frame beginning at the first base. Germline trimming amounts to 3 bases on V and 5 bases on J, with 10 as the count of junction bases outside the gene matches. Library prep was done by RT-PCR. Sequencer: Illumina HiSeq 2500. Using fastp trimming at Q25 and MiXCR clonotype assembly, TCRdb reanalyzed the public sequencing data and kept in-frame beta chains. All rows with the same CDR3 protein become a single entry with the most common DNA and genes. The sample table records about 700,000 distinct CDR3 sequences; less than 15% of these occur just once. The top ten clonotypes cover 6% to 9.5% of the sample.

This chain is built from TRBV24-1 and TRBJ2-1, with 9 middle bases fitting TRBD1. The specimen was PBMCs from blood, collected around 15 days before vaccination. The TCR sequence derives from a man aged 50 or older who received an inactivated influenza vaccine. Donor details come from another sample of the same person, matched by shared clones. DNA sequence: TGTGCCACCAGTGATCCCCTCGGGGGGACAGGGCACAATGAGCAGTTCTTC. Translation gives CATSDPLGGTGHNEQFF.